The T cell receptor (beta chain) under discussion was sequenced for a study of beta chain features in type 1 diabetes (dated by TCRdb to about 2018). Background for the entire study: Mean age, gender distribution, total cell number and subset yield did not differ between patients and healthy donors. Naive and central memory subsets were obtained from all 30 or so donors, but regulatory and stem cell-like memory subsets were isolated from only 8 patients and 8 healthy donors. A total of some 100,000,000 sorted cells were examined across all samples, and a strong correlation was observed between cell number per subset and RNA yield. In the study, TCRB repertoires of sorted circulating CD4+ T cell subsets from recently diagnosed type 1 diabetes patients were compared with those of matched healthy donors.

The High Capacity cDNA Reverse Transcription Kit was used to reverse transcribe all of the isolated RNA, meaning that expressed TCRB transcripts were what got sequenced. Deep immunoSEQ sequencing was applied to naive, central memory and regulatory T cell samples, giving an average of roughly 3.5 million total reads per sample. Sorted cells were lysed in RLT buffer, and RNA was extracted using DNase-treated RNeasy Micro or Mini kits according to cell number. To prevent cross-contamination, every cell subset was processed on its own, while patient and healthy donor samples were processed together. The immunoSEQ multiplex PCR was used to amplify TCRB sequences from cDNA, yielding 87-bp fragments that span the CDR3 region. The amplicons were sequenced using the Illumina HiSeq platform. Per the original workflow: PCR bias was computationally corrected using synthetic template baselines, reads within Hamming distance 2 were collapsed, and singletons that could not be merged were discarded. By aligning reads against IMGT, V, D and J genes, CDR3 length, and insertions or deletions at six rearrangement sites were assigned. Within each subset, clonotype counts were normalized to sorted cell number, and only after that were true diversity and Gini coefficients computed with the tcR R package. The overlap coefficient, calculated on TCRB nucleotide sequences, was used to quantify repertoire sharing. As a proxy for the pre-selection repertoire, out-of-frame TCRB sequences from naive cells were analyzed. The table was pulled from immuneACCESS by TCRdb, which kept in-frame rearrangements only. Such tables lose some clones; where checked, under half of the loss comes from unresolved V genes, and the rest has no known cause. V, J and clone size derive from that table, while D and trimming were established from the DNA sequence. For this sample there are around 500,000 clones; over 10% appear just once. Clones ranked in the top ten supply around 0.05% of the sample.

To note about this clone: The specificity of this receptor is unknown. One base away there is no much larger clone; base qualities are not given.

V has 5 bases trimmed and J has 5 bases trimmed; junction bases matching no gene number 4. From cysteine to phenylalanine, the CDR3 is 13 amino acids long. Solely the CDR3 DNA is kept, with 39 bases framed from the first base. The germline V gene (reference sequence) specifies LNHDA as CDR1 and SQIVND as CDR2. A single peripheral blood draw of 90 to 150 mL on average was collected from each donor into heparinised tubes. Using a panel that included CD45RO, CCR7, CD25, CD127, CD95 and CD27, naive, central memory, regulatory and stem cell-like memory CD4+ T cells were sorted on a BD FACSAria II. All sorted populations exceeded 98% purity. PBMCs were separated immediately by Lymphoprep density gradient centrifugation and were stained directly, without being cultured. To minimize batch effects, samples were stained and sorted in pairs, one healthy donor with one patient per experiment. What the study reported, not specific to this receptor: A moderate but significant shortening of TCRB CDR3 length was observed in type 1 diabetes patients in all four CD4+ subsets. Because the HLA sub-analyses included only small numbers of individuals, any influence of HLA type on TCRB rearrangement was left unresolved. Sequencing cDNA rather than genomic DNA could over-represent highly expressing activated cells, although activation and CD3 levels did not differ between groups. At VDJ recombination sites, patients with type 1 diabetes made fewer insertions and deleted more nucleotides, a pattern implying thymic rearrangement abnormalities. PCR may preferentially amplify shorter templates, but because patient and control samples were amplified and corrected together, any resulting skew would affect both groups equally. Naive, central memory and regulatory TCRB repertoires appeared to be more alike among patients than among healthy donors.

This TCR came from a woman aged 18-29 years in good health. The source material was naive CD4+ T cells from blood. According to the study, the label for this sample's cell subset or site signals: true naive CD4+ T cells. The chain joins TRBV19 to TRBJ1-2; 8 central nucleotides agree with TRBD1. The nucleotide sequence is given as TGTGCCAGTAGTTTGGACAGGGAATATGGCTACACCTTC. It translates to CASSLDREYGYTF.